This T cell receptor beta chain is drawn from a study of blood T cell repertoires in COVID-19 (dated by TCRdb to the early 2020s). Broadly, across the study: Collaborator samples came from the United States, Italy and Spain and covered acute and convalescent phases of COVID-19. Samples were obtained from the ongoing ImmuneRACE study (first 160 participants) and from about 1,300 subjects provided by 6 global collaborators. Nearly every sample came with metadata listing a de-identified subject ID, COVID-19 status, age in years and sex. HLA class I and class II types, where available, came from metadata supplied by the sample provider rather than from assay-based typing. The dataset comprised deeply sampled blood TCRbeta repertoires from subjects exposed to, actively infected with, or recovered from COVID-19. The repertoires were released in a freely available public database intended as a resource for research on the immune response to SARS-CoV-2. The material from the prospective study consisted of cDNA or gDNA derived from T cells, B-cell-depleted T cells, or PBMCs.

What the authors observed across the whole study: How much clinical and demographic metadata was included differed by source and by participant, and the metadata was provided uncurated.

Relative to germline, V is missing 1 base and J is missing 2 bases, with 5 bases of the junction outside any gene match. The germline V gene encodes CDR1 SGHTA and CDR2 FQGNSA. Including cysteine and phenylalanine, the CDR3 has 16 amino acids. The read is trimmed to its CDR3 DNA, 48 bases read in frame from base 1. Comments on this clone: Its antigen is still unknown. No much larger clonotype is one base removed from it; base qualities were not supplied.

The immunoSEQ Assay, a bias-controlled multiplex PCR, was used to amplify TCRbeta CDR3 regions from genomic DNA. Under the source paper's analysis protocol: Within the assay, amplification of reference gene primers was used to estimate how many nucleated cells each sample contained. To quantify the absolute abundance of each unique TCRbeta CDR3 rearrangement, sequence reads were collapsed and filtered. For each sample, productive Simpson clonality was calculated as the square root of Simpson's diversity index across productive rearrangements. This is the immuneACCESS table as TCRdb keeps it, with only in-frame sequences that have V and J called. A part of the clones is gone; compared with another copy, unresolved V genes explain less than half, and the rest is unexplained. The V and J calls and clone size were taken over from that table, and D and trimming were inferred from the DNA. The sample table shows 400,000 to 450,000 clones, and 89% are seen once. The top ten clonotypes cover approximately 1.5% of the sample.

One collaborating source in Seattle enrolled patients while the patients were actively infected and followed the patients over time throughout the course of disease. Whole blood was collected in K2EDTA tubes by collaborating institutions according to the institutions' own protocols. For TCRbeta analysis, collaborators shipped samples in one of three forms: frozen whole blood, isolated PBMCs, or DNA extracted from either of those sample types. The receptor's source is a woman in her thirties or forties with COVID-19, enrolled during active disease. The rearranged segments are TRBV7-2 and TRBJ2-1; 7 central bases correspond to TRBD1. Sequencing used peripheral blood. The bases are TGTGCCAGCAGCTTAGTTGGCCAGGGGGCCTACAATGAGCAGTTCTTC. Its translation reads: CASSLVGQGAYNEQFF.